Each of the 2 T cell receptor beta chains below was sequenced from the same sample in a study of T cell repertoires in cytomegalovirus infection. MiXCR was run by TCRdb on the reads, yielding one entry per CDR3 protein. The sample carries approximately 160,000 distinct CDR3 sequences, 17% recorded once. Sample: CD8+ T cells from PBMCs. The source of these receptors is a human donor in good health (CMV status not recorded). Some clones in this sample may be carry-over from other donors' samples.

The chain joins TRBV7-3 to TRBJ2-3, with D perhaps matching TRBD2 (6 bases). Germline CDR1 is SGHTA and CDR2 is FQGTGA. The CDR3 extends over 17 amino acids. V lost 2 bases, J lost 4 bases, and 19 bases lay in between. The CDR3 nucleotides are TGTGCCAGCAGCTTATCCCCCTTAGCGGCTCGGGCAGATACGCAGTATTTT. Translating it yields CASSLSPLAARADTQYF.

The chain couples TRBV6-2 or TRBV6-3 to TRBJ2-7, with 8 positions matching TRBD2. This CDR3 comprises 14 residues. CDR1 and CDR2 from the germline V gene are MNHEY and SVGEGT. The J segment lost 3 bases and the V segment lost 7 bases, leaving 8 bases of the junction unmatched. The DNA of the CDR3 is TGTGCCAGCAACGACGGGGGGGCCTACTACGAGCAGTACTTC. This sequence encodes CASNDGGAYYEQYF.